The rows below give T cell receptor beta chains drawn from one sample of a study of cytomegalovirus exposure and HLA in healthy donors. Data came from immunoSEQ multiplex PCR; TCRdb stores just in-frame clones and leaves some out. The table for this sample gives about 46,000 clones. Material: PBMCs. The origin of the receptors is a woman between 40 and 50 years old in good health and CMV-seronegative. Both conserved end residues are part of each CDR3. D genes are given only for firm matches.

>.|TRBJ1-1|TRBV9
TGTGCCAGCAGCGGTGGGTGGAAGGCGGCTGAAGCTTTCTTT
CASSGGWKAAEAFF
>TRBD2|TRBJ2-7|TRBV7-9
TGTGCCAGCAGCTTTGCGGGAGTAGATTACGAGCAGTACTTC
CASSFAGVDYEQYF
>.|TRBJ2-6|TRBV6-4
TGTGCCAGCAGTCCCCTAGTTGGGGCCAACGTCCTGACTTTC
CASSPLVGANVLTF
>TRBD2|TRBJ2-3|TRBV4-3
TGCGCCAGCAGCCAAGATCGTGGTAGCGGGAGAGATACGCAGTATTTT
CASSQDRGSGRDTQYF
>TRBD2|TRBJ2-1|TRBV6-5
TGTGCCAGCAGCCAGTCTAGCGGAGTAGACAATGAGCAGTTCTTC
CASSQSSGVDNEQFF
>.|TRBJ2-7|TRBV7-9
TGTGCCAGCAGCCAGGGGAACGGACGGGCCTACGAGCAGTACTTC
CASSQGNGRAYEQYF
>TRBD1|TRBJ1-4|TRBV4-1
TGCGCCAGCAGCCTTCCGGGACAGGTTAATGAAAAACTGTTTTTT
CASSLPGQVNEKLFF
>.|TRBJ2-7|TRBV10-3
TGTGCCATCAGTCAGGGGAGCTCCTACGAGCAGTACTTC
CAISQGSSYEQYF
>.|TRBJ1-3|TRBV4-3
TGCGCCAGCAGCCAAGATAGGCAGGGTGGCGCCATATATTTT
CASSQDRQGGAIYF
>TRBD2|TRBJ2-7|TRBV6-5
TGTGCCAGCAGCCGGGACTATCTCTCCTACGAGCAGTACTTC
CASSRDYLSYEQYF
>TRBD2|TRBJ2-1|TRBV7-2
TGTGCCAGCAGCTTCCGGACTAGCGGGACCCATGAGCAGTTCTTC
CASSFRTSGTHEQFF
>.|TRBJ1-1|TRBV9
TGTGCCAGCAGCGTAGGAGGGCGAACTGAAGCTTTCTTT
CASSVGGRTEAFF
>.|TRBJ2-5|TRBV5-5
TGTGCCAGCAGCTTGTTCGCTAGCGTAGAAGAGACCCAGTACTTC
CASSLFASVEETQYF
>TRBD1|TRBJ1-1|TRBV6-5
TGTGCCAGCACCCGGACAGGGCGGAACACTGAAGCTTTCTTT
CASTRTGRNTEAFF
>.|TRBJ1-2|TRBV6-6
TGTGCCAGCACCCACGCGGGGGGCTATGGCTACACCTTC
CASTHAGGYGYTF
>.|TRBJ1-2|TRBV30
TGTGCCTGGAGTGGGGGAGGTACGAGTGGAGCTAACTATGGCTACACCTTC
CAWSGGGTSGANYGYTF
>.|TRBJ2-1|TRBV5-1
TGCGCCAGCAGCTTGTCGGAGAAACCTACAAGTGAGCAGTTCTTC
CASSLSEKPTSEQFF
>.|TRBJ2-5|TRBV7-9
TGTGCCAGCAGCTTAGTAGGGGCTTTAGAGACCCAGTACTTC
CASSLVGALETQYF
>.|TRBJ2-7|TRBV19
TGTGCCAGTGCAACAGAGATTCGGTCCGAGCAGTACTTC
CASATEIRSEQYF
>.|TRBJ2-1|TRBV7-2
TGTGCCAGCAGCATTAGCGTGGAGAACTACAATGAGCAGTTCTTC
CASSISVENYNEQFF
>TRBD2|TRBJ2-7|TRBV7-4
TGTGCCAGCAGCGGGCGCGGGAGGAACTACGAGCAGTACTTC
CASSGRGRNYEQYF
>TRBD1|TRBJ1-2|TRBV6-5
TGTGCCAGCAGTGGACAGGGATACTATGGCTACACCTTC
CASSGQGYYGYTF
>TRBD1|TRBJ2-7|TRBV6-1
TGTGCCAGCAGCTCACTGACGACAGGGGTTTCCGAGCAGTACTTC
CASSSLTTGVSEQYF
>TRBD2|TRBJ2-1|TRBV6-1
TGTGCCAGCAGGGGACTAGCGGGAGGGTCAAAGCAGTTCTTC
CASRGLAGGSKQFF
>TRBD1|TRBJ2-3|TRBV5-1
TGCGCCAGCAGCACCTTGACAGGGGGTGCAGATACGCAGTATTTT
CASSTLTGGADTQYF
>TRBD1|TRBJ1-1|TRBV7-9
TGTGCCAGCAGCTCCGGGACAGAGGAAGCTTTCTTT
CASSSGTEEAFF
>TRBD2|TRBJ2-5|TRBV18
TGTGCCAGCTCACCACTGCCCCCTAGCGGGAGGGCACAAGAGACCCAGTACTTC
CASSPLPPSGRAQETQYF
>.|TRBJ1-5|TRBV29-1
TGCAGCGTTGTTTTCCGTGACACCAATCAGCCCCAGCATTTT
CSVVFRDTNQPQHF
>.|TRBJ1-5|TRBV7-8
TGTGCCAGCAGCTCCCCTACAGGAGGGAGCAATCAGCCCCAGCATTTT
CASSSPTGGSNQPQHF
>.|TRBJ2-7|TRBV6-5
TGTGCCAGCAGTTATCTAGACGAGCAGTACTTC
CASSYLDEQYF
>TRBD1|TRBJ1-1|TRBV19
TGTGCCAGCCGAAGGACAGGGGGGACAACTGAAGCTTTCTTT
CASRRTGGTTEAFF
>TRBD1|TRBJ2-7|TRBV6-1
TGTGCCAGCAGTGAATGGGGACAGGGGACCTACGAGCAGTACTTC
CASSEWGQGTYEQYF
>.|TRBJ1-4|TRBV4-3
TGCGCCAGCAGCCAAGATCGAGAGGGTGAAAAACTGTTTTTT
CASSQDREGEKLFF
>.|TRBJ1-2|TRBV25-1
TGTGCCAGCGAGGGCGATGGCTACACCTTC
CASEGDGYTF
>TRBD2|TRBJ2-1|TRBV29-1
TGCAGCGTTGAAGAGGGAGGCGGGAGTCAGTTCTTC
CSVEEGGGSQFF
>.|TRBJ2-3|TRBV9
TGTGCCAGCAGCGTAGGACTGGGCACAGATACGCAGTATTTT
CASSVGLGTDTQYF
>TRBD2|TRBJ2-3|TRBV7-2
TGTGCCAGCAGCTTAGAGGGGACTAGCGGGATGAGGACGCAGTATTTT
CASSLEGTSGMRTQYF
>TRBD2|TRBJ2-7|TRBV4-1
TGCGCCAGCAGCCGCGTGTACACCGGGACTAGCCCGATTTGGCAGTACTTC
CASSRVYTGTSPIWQYF
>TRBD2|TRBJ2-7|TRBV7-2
TGTGCCAGCAGCTTACGGAGCGGGAGAGAGTACGAGCAGTACTTC
CASSLRSGREYEQYF
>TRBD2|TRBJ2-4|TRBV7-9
TGTGCCAGCAGCTTTGGGACTAGCGGAAACATTCAGTACTTC
CASSFGTSGNIQYF
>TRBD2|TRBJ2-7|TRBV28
TGTGCCAGCAGTTTATTGGGGACTACGTCCTACGAGCAGTACTTC
CASSLLGTTSYEQYF
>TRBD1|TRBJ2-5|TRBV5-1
TGCGCCAGCAGCAGACAGGGGGGCAGGGAGACCCAGTACTTC
CASSRQGGRETQYF
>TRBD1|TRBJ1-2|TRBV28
TGTGCCAGCAGCTTAGGGACAGGAGAGGGACTAATCTATGGCTACACCTTC
CASSLGTGEGLIYGYTF
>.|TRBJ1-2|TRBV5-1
TGCGCCAGCAGCTTGGGGAGTCACACGCTCTATGGCTACACCTTC
CASSLGSHTLYGYTF
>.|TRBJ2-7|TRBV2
TGTGCCAGCAGTGGGACTACCTACGAGCAGTACTTC
CASSGTTYEQYF
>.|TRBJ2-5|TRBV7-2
TGTGCCAGCAGCTTAGCGCTAACCGAAGAGACCCAGTACTTC
CASSLALTEETQYF
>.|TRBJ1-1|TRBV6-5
TGTGCCAGCAGTCCGGTGGGCGCTGAAGCTTTCTTT
CASSPVGAEAFF
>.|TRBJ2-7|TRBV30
TGTGCCTGGAGTTACTATAGTCCGACGGTGTCCTACGAGCAGTACTTC
CAWSYYSPTVSYEQYF
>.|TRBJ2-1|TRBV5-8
TGTGCCAGCTCCCTGTTGTTCTCCCCCCCTGATGAGCAGTTCTTC
CASSLLFSPPDEQFF
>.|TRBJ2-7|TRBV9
TGTGCCAGCAGCGCGCCGGGACTCGCCTACGAGCAGTACTTC
CASSAPGLAYEQYF
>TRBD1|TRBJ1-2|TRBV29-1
TGCAGCGTCGAAGCCCTACCCGAAACAGGGGGGAGAGGTGGCTACACCTTC
CSVEALPETGGRGGYTF
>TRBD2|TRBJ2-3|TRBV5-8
TGTGCCAGCAGCTTCGGGACTAGCGGTACAGATACGCAGTATTTT
CASSFGTSGTDTQYF